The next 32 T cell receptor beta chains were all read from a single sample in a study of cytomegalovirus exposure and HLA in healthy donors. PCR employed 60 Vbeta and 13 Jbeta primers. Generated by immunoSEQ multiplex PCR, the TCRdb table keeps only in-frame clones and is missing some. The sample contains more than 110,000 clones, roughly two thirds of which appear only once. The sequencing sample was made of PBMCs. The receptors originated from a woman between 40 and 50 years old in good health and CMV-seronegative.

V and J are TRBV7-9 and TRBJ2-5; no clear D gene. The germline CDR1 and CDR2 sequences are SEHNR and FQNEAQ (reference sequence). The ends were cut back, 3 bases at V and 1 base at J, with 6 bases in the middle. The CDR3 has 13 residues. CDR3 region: CASSFMSQETQYF. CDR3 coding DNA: TGTGCCAGCAGCTTTATGTCCCAAGAGACCCAGTACTTC.

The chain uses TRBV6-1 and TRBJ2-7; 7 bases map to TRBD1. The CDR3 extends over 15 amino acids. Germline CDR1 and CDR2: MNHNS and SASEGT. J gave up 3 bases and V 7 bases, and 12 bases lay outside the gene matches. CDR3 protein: CASTSGGPTFYEQYV. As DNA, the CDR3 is TGTGCCAGCACCTCAGGGGGACCCACCTTCTACGAGCAGTACGTC.

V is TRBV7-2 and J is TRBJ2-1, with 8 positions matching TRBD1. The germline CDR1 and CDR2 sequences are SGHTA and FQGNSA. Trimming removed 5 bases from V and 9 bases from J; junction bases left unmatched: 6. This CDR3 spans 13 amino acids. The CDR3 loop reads CASSPDRGGEQFF. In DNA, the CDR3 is TGTGCCAGCAGCCCCGACAGGGGTGGTGAGCAGTTCTTC.

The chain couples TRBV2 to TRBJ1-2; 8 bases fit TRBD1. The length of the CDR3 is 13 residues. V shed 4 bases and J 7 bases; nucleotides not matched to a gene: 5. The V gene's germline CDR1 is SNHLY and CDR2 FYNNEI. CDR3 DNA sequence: TGTGCCAGCAGTGGCACAGGGGGTCGTGGCTACACCTTC. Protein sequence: CASSGTGGRGYTF.

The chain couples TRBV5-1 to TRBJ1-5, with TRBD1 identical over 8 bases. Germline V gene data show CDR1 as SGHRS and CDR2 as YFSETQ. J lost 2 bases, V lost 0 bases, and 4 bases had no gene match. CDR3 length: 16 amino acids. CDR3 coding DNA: TGCGCCAGCAGCTTGGGGCCGACAGGGGGCAATCAGCCCCAGCATTTT. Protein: CASSLGPTGGNQPQHF.

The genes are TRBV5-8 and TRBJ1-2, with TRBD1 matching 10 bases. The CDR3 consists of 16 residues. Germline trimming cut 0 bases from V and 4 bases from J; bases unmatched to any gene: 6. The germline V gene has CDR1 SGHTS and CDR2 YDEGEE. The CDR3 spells CASSLVGGQGIYGYTF. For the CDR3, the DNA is TGTGCCAGCAGCTTGGTTGGGGGACAGGGGATCTATGGCTACACCTTC.

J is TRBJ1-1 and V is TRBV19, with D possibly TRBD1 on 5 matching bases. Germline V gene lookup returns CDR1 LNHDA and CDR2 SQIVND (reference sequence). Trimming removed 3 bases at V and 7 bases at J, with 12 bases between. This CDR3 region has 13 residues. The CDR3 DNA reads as TGTGCCAGTAGTATGGGGGGGATAATTGAAGCTTTCTTT. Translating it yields CASSMGGIIEAFF.

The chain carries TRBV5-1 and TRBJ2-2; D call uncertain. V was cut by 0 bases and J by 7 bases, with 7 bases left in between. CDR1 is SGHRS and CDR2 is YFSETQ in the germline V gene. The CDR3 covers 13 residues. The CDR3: CASSLAGVGELFF. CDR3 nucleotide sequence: TGCGCCAGCAGCTTGGCGGGTGTCGGGGAGCTGTTTTTT.

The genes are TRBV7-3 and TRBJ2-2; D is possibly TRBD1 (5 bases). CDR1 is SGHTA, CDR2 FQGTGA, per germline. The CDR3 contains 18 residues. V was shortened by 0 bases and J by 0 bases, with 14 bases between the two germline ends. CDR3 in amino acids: CASSLTVRDSANTGELFF. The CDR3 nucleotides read TGTGCCAGCAGCTTAACCGTACGTGACAGCGCGAACACCGGGGAGCTGTTTTTT.

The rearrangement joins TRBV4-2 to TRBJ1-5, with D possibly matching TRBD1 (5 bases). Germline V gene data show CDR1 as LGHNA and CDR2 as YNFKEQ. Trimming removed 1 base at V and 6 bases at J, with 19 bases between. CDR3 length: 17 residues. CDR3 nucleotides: TGTGCCAGCAGCCAAGTTTCCCAGGGCAGGTTTGGTCAGCCCCAGCATTTT. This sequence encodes CASSQVSQGRFGQPQHF.

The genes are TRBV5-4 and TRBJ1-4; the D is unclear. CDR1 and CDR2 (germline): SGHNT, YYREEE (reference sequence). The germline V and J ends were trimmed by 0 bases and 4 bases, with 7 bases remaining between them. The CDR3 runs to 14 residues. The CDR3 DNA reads TGTGCCAGCAGCTTGGAGCCTCTTAATGAAAAACTGTTTTTT. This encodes CASSLEPLNEKLFF.

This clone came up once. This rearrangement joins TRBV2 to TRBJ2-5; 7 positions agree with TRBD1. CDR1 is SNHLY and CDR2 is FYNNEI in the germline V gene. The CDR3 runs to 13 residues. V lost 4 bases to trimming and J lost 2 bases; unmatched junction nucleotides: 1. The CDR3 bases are TGTGCCAGCAGTGTACAGGGGCAAGAGACCCAGTACTTC. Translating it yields CASSVQGQETQYF.

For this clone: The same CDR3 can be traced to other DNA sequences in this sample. The CDR3 sequence: CASSPGQGGGYTF. In DNA, the CDR3 is TGCGCCAGCAGCCCCGGACAGGGCGGTGGCTACACCTTC. V is TRBV5-1 and J is TRBJ1-2; TRBD1 agrees at 8 bases. Trimming at V came to 4 bases and at J to 7 bases, leaving 6 bases not matched to a gene. The CDR3 has 13 residues. From germline, CDR1 is SGHRS and CDR2 YFSETQ.

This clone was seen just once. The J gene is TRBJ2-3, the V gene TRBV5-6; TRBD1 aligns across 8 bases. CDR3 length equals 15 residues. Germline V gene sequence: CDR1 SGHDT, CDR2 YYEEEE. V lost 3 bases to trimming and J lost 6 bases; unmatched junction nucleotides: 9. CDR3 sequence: CASSSYQGAWDTQYF. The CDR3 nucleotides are TGTGCCAGCAGCTCATACCAGGGGGCATGGGATACGCAGTATTTT.

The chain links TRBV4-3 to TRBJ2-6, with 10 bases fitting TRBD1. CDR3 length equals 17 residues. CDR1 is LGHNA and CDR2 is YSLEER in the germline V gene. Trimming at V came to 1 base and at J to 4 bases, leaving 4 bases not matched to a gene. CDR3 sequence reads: CASSQGDRGSGANVLTF. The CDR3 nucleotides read TGCGCCAGCAGCCAAGGGGACAGGGGTTCCGGGGCCAACGTCCTGACTTTC.

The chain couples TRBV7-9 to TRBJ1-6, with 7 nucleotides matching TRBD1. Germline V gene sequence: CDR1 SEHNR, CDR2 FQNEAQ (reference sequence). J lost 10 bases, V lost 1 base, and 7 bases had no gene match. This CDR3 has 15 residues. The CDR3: CASSLGKQGFSPLHF. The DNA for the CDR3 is TGTGCCAGCAGCTTAGGAAAACAGGGGTTCTCACCCCTCCACTTT. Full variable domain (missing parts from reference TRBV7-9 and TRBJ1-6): DTGVSQNPRHKITKRGQNVTFRCDPISEHNRLYWYRQTLGQGPEFLTYFQNEAQLEKSRLLSDRFSAERPKGSFSTLEIQRTEQGDSAMYLCASSLGKQGFSPLHFGNGTRLTVT.

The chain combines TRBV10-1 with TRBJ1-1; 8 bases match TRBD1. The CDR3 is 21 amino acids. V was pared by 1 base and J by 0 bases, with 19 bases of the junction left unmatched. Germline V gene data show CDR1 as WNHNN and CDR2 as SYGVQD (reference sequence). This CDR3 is CASSELAQGDFKRPLNTEAFF. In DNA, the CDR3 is TGCGCCAGCAGTGAGTTAGCACAGGGGGATTTCAAAAGGCCCTTGAACACTGAAGCTTTCTTT.

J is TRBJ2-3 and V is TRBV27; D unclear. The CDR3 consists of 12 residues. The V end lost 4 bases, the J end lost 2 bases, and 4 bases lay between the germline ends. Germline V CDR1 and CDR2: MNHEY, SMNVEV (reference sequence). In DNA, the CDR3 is TGTGCCAGCAGTTCCTACACAGATACGCAGTATTTT. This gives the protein CASSSYTDTQYF.

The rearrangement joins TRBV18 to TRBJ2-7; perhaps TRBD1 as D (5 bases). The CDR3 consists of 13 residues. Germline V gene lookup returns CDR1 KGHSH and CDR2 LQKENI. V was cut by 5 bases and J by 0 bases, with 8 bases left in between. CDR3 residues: CASSLQASYEQYF. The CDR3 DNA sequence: TGTGCCAGCTCATTACAGGCCTCCTACGAGCAGTACTTC.

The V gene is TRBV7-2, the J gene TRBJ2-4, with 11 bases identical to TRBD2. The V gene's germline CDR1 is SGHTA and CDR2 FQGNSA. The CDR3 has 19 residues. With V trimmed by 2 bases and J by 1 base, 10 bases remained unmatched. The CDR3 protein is CASSLTPSGGIGAKNIQYF. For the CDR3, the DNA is TGTGCCAGCAGCTTAACGCCTAGCGGGGGGATAGGGGCCAAAAACATTCAGTACTTC.

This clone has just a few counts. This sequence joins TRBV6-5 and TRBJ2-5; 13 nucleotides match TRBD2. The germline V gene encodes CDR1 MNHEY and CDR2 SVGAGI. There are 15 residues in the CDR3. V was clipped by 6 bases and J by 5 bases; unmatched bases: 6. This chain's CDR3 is CASRGTSGAIETQYF. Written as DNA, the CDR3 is TGTGCCAGCAGGGGGACTAGCGGGGCGATTGAGACCCAGTACTTC.

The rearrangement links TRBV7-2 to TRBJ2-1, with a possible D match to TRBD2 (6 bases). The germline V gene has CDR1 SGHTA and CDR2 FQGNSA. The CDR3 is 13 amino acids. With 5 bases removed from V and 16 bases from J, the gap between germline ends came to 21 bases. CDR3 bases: TGTGCCAGCAGCCACTCGGGACTGGATCCTGAATTCTTC. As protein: CASSHSGLDPEFF.

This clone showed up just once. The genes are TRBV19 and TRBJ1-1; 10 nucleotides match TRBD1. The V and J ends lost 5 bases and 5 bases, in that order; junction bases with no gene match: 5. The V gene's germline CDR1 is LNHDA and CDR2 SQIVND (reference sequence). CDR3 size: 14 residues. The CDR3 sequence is CASSDRGLWTEAFF. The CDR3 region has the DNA TGTGCCAGTAGTGACAGGGGGCTGTGGACTGAAGCTTTCTTT. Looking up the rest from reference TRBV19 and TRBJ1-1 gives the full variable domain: DGGITQSPKYLFRKEGQNVTLSCEQNLNHDAMYWYRQDPGQGLRLIYYSQIVNDFQKGDIAEGYSVSREKKESFPLTVTSAQKNPTAFYLCASSDRGLWTEAFFGQGTRLTVV.

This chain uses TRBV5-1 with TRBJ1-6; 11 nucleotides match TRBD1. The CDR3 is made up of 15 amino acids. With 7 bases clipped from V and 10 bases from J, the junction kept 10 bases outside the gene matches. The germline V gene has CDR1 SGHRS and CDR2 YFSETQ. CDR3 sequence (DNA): TGCGCCAGCCGAATAACGGGACAGGGGGAATCACCCCTCCACTTT. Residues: CASRITGQGESPLHF.

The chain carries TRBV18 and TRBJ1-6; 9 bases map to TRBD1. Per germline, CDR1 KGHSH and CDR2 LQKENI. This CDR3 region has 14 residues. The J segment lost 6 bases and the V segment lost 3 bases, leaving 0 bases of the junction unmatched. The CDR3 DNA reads TGTGCCAGCTCACCGGGACAGGGTAATTCACCCCTCCACTTT. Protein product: CASSPGQGNSPLHF.

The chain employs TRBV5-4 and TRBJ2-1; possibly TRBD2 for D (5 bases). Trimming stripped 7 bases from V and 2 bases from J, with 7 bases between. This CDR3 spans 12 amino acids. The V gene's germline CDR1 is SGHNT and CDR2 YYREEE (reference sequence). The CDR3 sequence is CASLGTYNEQFF. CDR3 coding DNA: TGTGCCAGCCTCGGGACCTACAATGAGCAGTTCTTC.

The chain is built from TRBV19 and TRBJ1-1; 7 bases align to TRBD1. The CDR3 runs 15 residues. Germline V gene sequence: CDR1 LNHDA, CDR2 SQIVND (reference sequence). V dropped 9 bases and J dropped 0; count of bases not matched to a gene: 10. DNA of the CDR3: TGTGCCAGCGCAAACAGGGGTGTCATGAACACTGAAGCTTTCTTT. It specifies CASANRGVMNTEAFF.

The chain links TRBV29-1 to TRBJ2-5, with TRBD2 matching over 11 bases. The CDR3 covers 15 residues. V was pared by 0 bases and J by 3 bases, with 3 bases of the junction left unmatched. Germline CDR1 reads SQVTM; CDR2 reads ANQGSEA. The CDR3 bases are TGCAGCGTTGAAGATCTGACTAGCGGGGAAGAGACCCAGTACTTC. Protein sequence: CSVEDLTSGEETQYF.

CDR3 DNA sequence: TGTGCCAGCAGCGGGATAGAAAGCAATCAGCCCCAGCATTTT. Its protein is CASSGIESNQPQHF. The rearrangement links TRBV27 to TRBJ1-5, with D hard to call. Per germline, CDR1 MNHEY and CDR2 SMNVEV (reference sequence). V lost 6 bases and J lost 1, with 10 bases in between. This CDR3 is built from 14 residues.

This CDR3 is CASSSGLNYGYTF. CDR3 sequence (DNA): TGTGCCAGCAGCTCAGGGCTTAACTATGGCTACACCTTC. The J gene is TRBJ1-2, the V gene TRBV7-8; TRBD1 might be the D (5 bases). Trimming stripped 4 bases from V and 1 base from J, with 7 bases between. This CDR3 has 13 amino acids. Germline loops: CDR1 SGHVS, CDR2 FQNEAQ.

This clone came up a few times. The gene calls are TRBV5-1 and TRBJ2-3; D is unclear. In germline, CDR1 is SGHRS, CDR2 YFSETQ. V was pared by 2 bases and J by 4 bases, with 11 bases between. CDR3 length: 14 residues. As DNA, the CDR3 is TGCGCCAGCAGCTTTCTAAGCAATGCAGATACGCAGTATTTT. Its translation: CASSFLSNADTQYF.

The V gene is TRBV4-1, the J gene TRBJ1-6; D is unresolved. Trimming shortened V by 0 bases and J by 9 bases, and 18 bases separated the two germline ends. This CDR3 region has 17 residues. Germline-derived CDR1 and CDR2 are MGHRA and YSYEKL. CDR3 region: CASSQEPGRDRGSPLHF. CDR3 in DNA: TGCGCCAGCAGCCAAGAACCGGGGAGGGATCGAGGTTCACCCCTCCACTTT.